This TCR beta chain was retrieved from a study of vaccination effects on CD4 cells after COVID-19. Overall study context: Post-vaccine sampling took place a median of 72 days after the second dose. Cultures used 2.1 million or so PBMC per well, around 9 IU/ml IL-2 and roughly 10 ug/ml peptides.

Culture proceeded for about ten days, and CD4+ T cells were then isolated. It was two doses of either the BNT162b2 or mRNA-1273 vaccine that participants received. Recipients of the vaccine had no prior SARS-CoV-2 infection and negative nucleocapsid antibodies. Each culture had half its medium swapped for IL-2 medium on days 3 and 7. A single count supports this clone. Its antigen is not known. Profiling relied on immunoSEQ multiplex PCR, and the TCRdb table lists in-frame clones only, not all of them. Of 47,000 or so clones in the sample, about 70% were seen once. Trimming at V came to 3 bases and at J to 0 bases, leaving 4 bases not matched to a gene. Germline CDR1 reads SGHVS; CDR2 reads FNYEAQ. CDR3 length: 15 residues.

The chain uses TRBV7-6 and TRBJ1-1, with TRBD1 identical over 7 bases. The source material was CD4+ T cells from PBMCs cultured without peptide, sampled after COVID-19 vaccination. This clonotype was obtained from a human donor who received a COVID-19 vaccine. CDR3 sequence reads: CASSFGGQMNTEAFF. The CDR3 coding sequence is TGTGCCAGCAGCTTTGGGGGACAGATGAACACTGAAGCTTTCTTT.